This TCR beta chain emerged from a study of blood T cells in healthy people across ages. A second PCR, run for about 7 to 11 cycles, used a sample-barcoded 5' primer plus a J-beta primer mix. CDR3-containing paired-end reads numbered at least 3 million in each sample. Via MiXCR, TCRdb re-called the 5' RACE reads, giving one row per CDR3 protein. The data contain about 670,000 distinct CDR3 sequences, about 51% of them seen just once; the ten biggest clones take up approximately 15%. To note about this clonotype: Antigen specificity is unknown.

General study points: TCR beta diversity, measured per million T cells, fell in a roughly linear way with age.

Donors gave 8 to 10 milliliters of peripheral blood apiece. V dropped 1 base and J dropped 10 bases, with 11 bases sitting between them. The CDR3 spans 13 residues. CDR1 is LGHDT, CDR2 YNNKEL, per germline (reference sequence). Sequencing was carried out using blood. The clonotype originates from an elderly woman in good health. The chain employs TRBV3-1 and TRBJ2-1; no reliable D call. This chain's CDR3 is CASSQGQFYEQFF. The CDR3 DNA sequence: TGTGCCAGCAGCCAAGGGCAGTTCTACGAGCAGTTCTTC.